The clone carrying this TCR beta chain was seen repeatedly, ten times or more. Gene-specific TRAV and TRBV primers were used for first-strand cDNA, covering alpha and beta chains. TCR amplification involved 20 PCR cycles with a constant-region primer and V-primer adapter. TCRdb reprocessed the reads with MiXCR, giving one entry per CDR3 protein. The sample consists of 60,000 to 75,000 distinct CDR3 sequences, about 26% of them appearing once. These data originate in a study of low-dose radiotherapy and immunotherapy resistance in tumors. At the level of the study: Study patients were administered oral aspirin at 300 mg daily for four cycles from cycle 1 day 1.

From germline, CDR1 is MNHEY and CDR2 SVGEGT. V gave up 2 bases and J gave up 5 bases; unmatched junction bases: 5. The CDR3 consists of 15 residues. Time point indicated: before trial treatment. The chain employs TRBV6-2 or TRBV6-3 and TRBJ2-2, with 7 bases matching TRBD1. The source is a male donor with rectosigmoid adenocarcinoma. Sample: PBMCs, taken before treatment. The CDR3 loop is CASSYGDRETGELFF. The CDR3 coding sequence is TGTGCCAGCAGTTACGGAGACAGGGAAACCGGGGAGCTGTTTTTT.